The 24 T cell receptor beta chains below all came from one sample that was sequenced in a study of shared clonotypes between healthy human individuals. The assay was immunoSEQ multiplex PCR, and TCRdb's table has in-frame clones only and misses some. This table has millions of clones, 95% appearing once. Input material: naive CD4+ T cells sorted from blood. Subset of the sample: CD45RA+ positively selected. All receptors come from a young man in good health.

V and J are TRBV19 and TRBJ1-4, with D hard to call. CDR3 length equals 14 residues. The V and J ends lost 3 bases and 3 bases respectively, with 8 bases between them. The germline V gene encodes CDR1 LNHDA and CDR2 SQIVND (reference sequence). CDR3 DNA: TGTGCCAGTAGTATTACAGCATCTAATGAAAAACTGTTTTTT. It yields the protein CASSITASNEKLFF.

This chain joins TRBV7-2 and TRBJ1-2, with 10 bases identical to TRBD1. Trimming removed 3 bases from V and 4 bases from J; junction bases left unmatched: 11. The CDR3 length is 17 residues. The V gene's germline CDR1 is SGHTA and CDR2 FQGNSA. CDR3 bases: TGTGCCAGCAGCTTCCTCTCTACCGGGACAGGGGTCTATGGCTACACCTTC. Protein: CASSFLSTGTGVYGYTF.

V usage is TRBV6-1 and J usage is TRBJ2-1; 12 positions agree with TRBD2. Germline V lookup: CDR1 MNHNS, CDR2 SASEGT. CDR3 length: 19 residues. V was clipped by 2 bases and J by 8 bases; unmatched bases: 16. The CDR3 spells CASSEISWASGRVGDEQFF. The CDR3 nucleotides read TGTGCCAGCAGTGAAATAAGTTGGGCTAGCGGGAGGGTCGGGGATGAGCAGTTCTTC.

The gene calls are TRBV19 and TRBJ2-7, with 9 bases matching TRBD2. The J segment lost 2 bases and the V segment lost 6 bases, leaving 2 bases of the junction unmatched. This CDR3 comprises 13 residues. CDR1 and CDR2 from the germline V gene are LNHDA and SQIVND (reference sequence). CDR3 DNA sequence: TGTGCCAGTAGCCTAGCGGGGCCCTACGAGCAGTACTTC. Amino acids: CASSLAGPYEQYF.

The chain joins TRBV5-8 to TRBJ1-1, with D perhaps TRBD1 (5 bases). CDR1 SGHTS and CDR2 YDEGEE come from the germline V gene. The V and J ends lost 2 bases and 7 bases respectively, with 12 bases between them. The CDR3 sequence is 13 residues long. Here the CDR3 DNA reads TGTGCCAGCAGCTTCCTCTGGGACGGTGAAGCTTTCTTT. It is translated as CASSFLWDGEAFF.

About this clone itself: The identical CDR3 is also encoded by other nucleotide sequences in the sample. This CDR3 reads CASSLAGSSYNEQFF. CDR3 coding DNA: TGCGCCAGCAGCCTAGCGGGGAGCTCCTACAATGAGCAGTTCTTC. This chain joins TRBV5-1 and TRBJ2-1; 9 bases are shared with TRBD2. Germline V gene sequence: CDR1 SGHRS, CDR2 YFSETQ. CDR3 length: 15 amino acids. V lost 4 bases and J lost 0; bases outside the gene matches: 2.

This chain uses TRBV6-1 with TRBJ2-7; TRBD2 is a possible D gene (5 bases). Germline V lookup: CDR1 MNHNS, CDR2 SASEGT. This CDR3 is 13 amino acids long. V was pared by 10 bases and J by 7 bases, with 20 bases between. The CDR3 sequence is CAISSRNSGEQYF. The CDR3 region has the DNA TGTGCCATATCTTCCCGGAATTCGGGGGAGCAGTACTTC.

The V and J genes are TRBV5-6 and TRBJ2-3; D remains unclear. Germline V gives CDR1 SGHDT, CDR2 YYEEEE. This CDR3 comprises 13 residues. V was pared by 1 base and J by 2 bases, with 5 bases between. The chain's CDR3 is CASSLPNTDTQYF. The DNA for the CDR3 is TGTGCCAGCAGCTTGCCCAACACAGATACGCAGTATTTT.

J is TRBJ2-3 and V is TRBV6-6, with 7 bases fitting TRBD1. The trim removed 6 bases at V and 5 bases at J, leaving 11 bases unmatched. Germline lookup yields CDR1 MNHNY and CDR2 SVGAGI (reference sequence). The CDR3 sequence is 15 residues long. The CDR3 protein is CASSRNGQVEDTQYF. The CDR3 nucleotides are TGTGCCAGCAGCCGAAACGGACAGGTCGAAGATACGCAGTATTTT.

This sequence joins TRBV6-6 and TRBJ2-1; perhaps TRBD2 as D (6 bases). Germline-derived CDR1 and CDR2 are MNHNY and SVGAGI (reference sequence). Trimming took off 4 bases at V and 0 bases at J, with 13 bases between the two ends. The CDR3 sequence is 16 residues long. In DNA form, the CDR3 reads TGTGCCAGCAGTTTGCGGGGCGAGAGCTCCTACAATGAGCAGTTCTTC. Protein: CASSLRGESSYNEQFF.

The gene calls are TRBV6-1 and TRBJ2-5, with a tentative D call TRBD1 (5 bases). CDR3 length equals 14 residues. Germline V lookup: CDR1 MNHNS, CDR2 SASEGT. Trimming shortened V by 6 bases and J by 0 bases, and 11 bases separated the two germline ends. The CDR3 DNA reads TGTGCCAGCAGGGACAAGCTATACCAAGAGACCCAGTACTTC. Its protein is CASRDKLYQETQYF.

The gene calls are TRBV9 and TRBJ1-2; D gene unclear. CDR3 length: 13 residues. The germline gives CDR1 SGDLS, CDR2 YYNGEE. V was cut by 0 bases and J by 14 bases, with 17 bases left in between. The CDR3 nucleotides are TGTGCCAGCAGCGTAGGTGGAGGAATGAGGGAAACCTTC. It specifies CASSVGGGMRETF.

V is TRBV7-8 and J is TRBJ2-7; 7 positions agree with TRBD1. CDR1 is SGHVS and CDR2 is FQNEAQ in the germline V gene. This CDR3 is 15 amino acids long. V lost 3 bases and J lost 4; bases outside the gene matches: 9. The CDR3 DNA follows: TGTGCCAGCAGCTTGGCCGGGACAGAAAATTACGAGCAGTACTTC. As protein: CASSLAGTENYEQYF.

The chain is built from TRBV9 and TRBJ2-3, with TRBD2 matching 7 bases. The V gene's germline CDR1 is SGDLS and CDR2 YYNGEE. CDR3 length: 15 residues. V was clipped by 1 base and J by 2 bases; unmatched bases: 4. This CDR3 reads CASSVSSGLTDTQYF. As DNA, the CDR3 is TGTGCCAGCAGCGTATCTAGCGGACTCACAGATACGCAGTATTTT.

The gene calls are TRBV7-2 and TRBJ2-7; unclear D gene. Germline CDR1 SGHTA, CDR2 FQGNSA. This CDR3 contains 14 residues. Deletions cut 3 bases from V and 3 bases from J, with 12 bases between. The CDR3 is CASSFLSGNYEQYF. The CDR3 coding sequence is TGTGCCAGCAGCTTTTTGTCAGGAAACTACGAGCAGTACTTC.

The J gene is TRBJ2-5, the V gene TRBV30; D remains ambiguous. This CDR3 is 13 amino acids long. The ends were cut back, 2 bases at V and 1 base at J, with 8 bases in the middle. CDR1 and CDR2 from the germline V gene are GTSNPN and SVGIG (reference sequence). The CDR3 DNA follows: TGTGCCTGGAGTCAGGCTCTCCAAGAGACCCAGTACTTC. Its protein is CAWSQALQETQYF.

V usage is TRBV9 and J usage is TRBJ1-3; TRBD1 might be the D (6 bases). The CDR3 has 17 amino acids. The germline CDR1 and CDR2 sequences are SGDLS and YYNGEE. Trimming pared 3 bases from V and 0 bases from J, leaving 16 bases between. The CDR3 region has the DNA TGTGCCAGCAGCGCCGCGTACGCAGGGGCCTCTGGAAACACCATATATTTT. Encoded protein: CASSAAYAGASGNTIYF.

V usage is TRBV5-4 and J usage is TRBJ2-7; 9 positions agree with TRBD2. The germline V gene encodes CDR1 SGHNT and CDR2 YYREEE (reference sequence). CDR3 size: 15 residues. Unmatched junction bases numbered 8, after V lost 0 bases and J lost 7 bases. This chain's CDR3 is CASSLEASGDREQYF. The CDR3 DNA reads TGTGCCAGCAGCTTGGAAGCTAGCGGGGACCGGGAGCAGTACTTC. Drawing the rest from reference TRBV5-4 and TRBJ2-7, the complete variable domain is ETGVTQSPTHLIKTRGQQVTLRCSSQSGHNTVSWYQQALGQGPQFIFQYYREEENGRGNFPPRFSGLQFPNYSSELNVNALELDDSALYLCASSLEASGDREQYFGPGTRLTVT.

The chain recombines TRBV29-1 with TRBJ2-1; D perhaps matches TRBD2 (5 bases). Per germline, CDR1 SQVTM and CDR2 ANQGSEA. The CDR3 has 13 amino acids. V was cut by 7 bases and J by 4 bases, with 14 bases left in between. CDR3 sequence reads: CSGESEVYNEQFF. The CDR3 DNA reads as TGCAGCGGGGAGAGTGAGGTTTACAATGAGCAGTTCTTC.

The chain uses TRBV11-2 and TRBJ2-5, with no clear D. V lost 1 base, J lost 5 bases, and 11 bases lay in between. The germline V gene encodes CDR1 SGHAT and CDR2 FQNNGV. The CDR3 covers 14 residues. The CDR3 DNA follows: TGTGCCAGCAGCTTAGCAAAAGGGTTCGAGACCCAGTACTTC. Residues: CASSLAKGFETQYF.

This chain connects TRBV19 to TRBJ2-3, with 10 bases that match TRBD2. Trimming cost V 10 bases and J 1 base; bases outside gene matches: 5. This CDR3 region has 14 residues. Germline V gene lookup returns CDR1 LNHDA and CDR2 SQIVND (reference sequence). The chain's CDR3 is CATGLAGGTDTQYF. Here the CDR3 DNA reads TGTGCCACTGGGCTAGCGGGGGGCACAGATACGCAGTATTTT.

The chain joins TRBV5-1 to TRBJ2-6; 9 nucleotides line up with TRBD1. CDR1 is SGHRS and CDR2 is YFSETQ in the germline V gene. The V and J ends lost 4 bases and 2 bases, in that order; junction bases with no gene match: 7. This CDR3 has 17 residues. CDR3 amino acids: CASSPGQGMAGANVLTF. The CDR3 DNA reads TGCGCCAGCAGCCCGGGACAGGGCATGGCTGGGGCCAACGTCCTGACTTTC.

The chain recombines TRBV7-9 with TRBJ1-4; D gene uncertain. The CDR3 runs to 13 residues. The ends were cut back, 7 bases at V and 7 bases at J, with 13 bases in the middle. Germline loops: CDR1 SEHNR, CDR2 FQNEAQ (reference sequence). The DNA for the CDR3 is TGTGCCAGCACGTCGCCTGGTGGTGAAAAACTGTTTTTT. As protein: CASTSPGGEKLFF. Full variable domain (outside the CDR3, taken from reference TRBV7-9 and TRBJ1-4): DTGVSQNPRHKITKRGQNVTFRCDPISEHNRLYWYRQTLGQGPEFLTYFQNEAQLEKSRLLSDRFSAERPKGSFSTLEIQRTEQGDSAMYLCASTSPGGEKLFFGSGTQLSVL.

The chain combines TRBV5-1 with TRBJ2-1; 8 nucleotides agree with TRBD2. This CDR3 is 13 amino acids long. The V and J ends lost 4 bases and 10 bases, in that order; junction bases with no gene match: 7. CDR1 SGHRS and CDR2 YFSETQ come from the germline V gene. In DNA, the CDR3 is TGCGCCAGCAGCACGGGAGGGCCGGGAGAGCAGTTCTTC. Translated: CASSTGGPGEQFF.